This TCR beta chain was sequenced in a study of early T cells in non-severe SARS-CoV-2 infection. On the study more broadly: Whole-blood bulk RNA, unsorted, was sequenced, and chains were unpaired.

The study's findings and limits: Reliance on VDJdb matching favored anti-spike CD8 responses; private and CD4 specificities were missed.

Regarding this clonotype: Its target is unknown.

This CDR3 contains 17 residues. The junction had 14 bases not matched to a gene; V was cut back by 6 bases and J by 4 bases. Individual cDNA molecules were tagged with unique molecular identifiers. TCRdb reanalysed the 5' RACE reads using MiXCR and keeps one entry per CDR3 protein. Of tens of thousands of distinct CDR3 sequences in the sample, over 10% are singletons; the top ten hold about 1.1%. This TCR was sampled from an adult who was a healthcare worker with PCR-confirmed SARS-CoV-2 infection or an uninfected control (not recorded which). Material: whole blood. The chain uses TRBV12-3 or TRBV12-4 and TRBJ2-3, with 9 bases matching TRBD2. In DNA form, the CDR3 reads TGTGCCAGCAGGCCCGCGGGATGGCGGGAGGGCCCAGATACGCAGTATTTT. It translates to CASRPAGWREGPDTQYF.